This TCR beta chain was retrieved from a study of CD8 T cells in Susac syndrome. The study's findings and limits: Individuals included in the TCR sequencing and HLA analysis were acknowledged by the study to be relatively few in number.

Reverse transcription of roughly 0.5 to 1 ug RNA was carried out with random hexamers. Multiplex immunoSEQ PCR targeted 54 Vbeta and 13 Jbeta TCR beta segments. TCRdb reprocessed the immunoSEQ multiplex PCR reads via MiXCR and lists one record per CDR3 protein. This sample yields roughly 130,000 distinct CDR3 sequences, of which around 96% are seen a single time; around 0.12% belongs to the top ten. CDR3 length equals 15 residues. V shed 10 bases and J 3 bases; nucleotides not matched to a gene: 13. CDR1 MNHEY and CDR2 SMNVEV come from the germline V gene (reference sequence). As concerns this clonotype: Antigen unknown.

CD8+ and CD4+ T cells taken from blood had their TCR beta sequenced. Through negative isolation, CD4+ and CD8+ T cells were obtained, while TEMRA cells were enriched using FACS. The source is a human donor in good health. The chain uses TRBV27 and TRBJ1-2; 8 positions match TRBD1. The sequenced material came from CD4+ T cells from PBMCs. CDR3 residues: CATGTFGQGHYGYTF. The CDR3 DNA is TGTGCCACTGGGACTTTTGGACAGGGACACTATGGCTACACCTTC.